The 27 T cell receptor beta chains given below trace back to one sample, sequenced in a study of metastatic and nonmetastatic thyroid tumors. Each patient came to thyroid surgery without any prior treatment (of any kind). TCRdb re-analyzed the PCR reads using MiXCR. The sample has 75,000 to 100,000 clones; 10% to 15% are singletons. The sample was blood. The origin of the receptors is a female donor with papillary thyroid cancer or a benign thyroid nodule (not recorded which). Some clones in this sample may be carry-over from other donors' samples.

This clone has a count of ten or more. The gene calls are TRBV19 and TRBJ1-1; D is perhaps TRBD1 (5 bases). This CDR3 region has 14 residues. CDR1 is LNHDA and CDR2 is SQIVND in the germline V gene (reference sequence). V lost 3 bases, J lost 1 base, and 9 bases lay in between. The CDR3 region is CASSIGGANTEAFF. The CDR3 DNA sequence: TGTGCCAGTAGTATTGGGGGTGCGAACACTGAAGCTTTCTTT. Drawing the rest from reference TRBV19 and TRBJ1-1, the complete variable domain is DGGITQSPKYLFRKEGQNVTLSCEQNLNHDAMYWYRQDPGQGLRLIYYSQIVNDFQKGDIAEGYSVSREKKESFPLTVTSAQKNPTAFYLCASSIGGANTEAFFGQGTRLTVV.

The chain links TRBV11-2 to TRBJ2-7; 9 bases match TRBD2. The length of the CDR3 is 16 residues. The junction had 13 bases not matched to a gene; V was cut back by 5 bases and J by 5 bases. Germline V gene lookup returns CDR1 SGHAT and CDR2 FQNNGV. CDR3 residues: CASSPVAGLAFHEQYF. The CDR3 DNA reads as TGTGCCAGCAGCCCAGTTGCAGGACTAGCGTTTCACGAGCAGTACTTC.

Of note for this clone: The CDR3 carries no conserved terminal phenylalanine or tryptophan, so it likely arises from a read error. This chain connects TRBV29-1 to TRBJ2-7; no reliable D call. Trimming removed 3 bases from V and 2 bases from J, with 11 bases in between. The CDR3 extends over 13 amino acids. Germline loops: CDR1 SQVTM, CDR2 ANQGSEA. The CDR3, as DNA: TGCAGCGTTGAGGGCCGGACCCCCTACGAGCAGTACTCC. The encoded protein is CSVEGRTPYEQYS.

A word on this clone: A read error may produce the germline difference seen at one junction end. The V and J genes are TRBV20-1 and TRBJ1-6; D gene unclear. This CDR3 is built from 15 residues. From germline, CDR1 is DFQATT and CDR2 SNEGSKA (reference sequence). This CDR3 reads CSARLQAGRVSPINF. The CDR3 nucleotides read TGCAGTGCTAGGCTTCAGGCAGGCAGAGTTTCACCCATCAACTTT.

This clone occurred many times. The rearrangement joins TRBV6-2 or TRBV6-3 to TRBJ1-1; 8 bases align to TRBD1. V lost 6 bases to trimming and J lost 4 bases; unmatched junction nucleotides: 10. The length of the CDR3 is 15 residues. Per the germline V gene, CDR1 is MNHEY and CDR2 is SVGEGT. The CDR3 here is CASSPPTGALTEAFF. Here the CDR3 DNA reads TGTGCCAGCAGCCCCCCGACAGGGGCCCTCACTGAAGCTTTCTTT.

This clone appeared a few times. Relative to the germline gene, one junction end is altered; a read error may explain this. The chain couples TRBV28 to TRBJ2-7, with a possible D match to TRBD2 (7 bases). The germline CDR1 and CDR2 sequences are MDHEN and SYDVKM. The CDR3 totals 15 residues. CDR3 protein: CASSFILPGGYDQYF. CDR3 nucleotides: TGTGCCAGCAGTTTTATCCTCCCGGGGGGCTACGATCAGTACTTC.

The chain couples TRBV5-1 to TRBJ1-1; no definite D call. Germline V gives CDR1 SGHRS, CDR2 YFSETQ. The CDR3 consists of 12 residues. Trimming removed 0 bases from V and 10 bases from J, with 10 bases in between. CDR3 coding DNA: TGCGCCAGCAGCTTGGTGTGGAGTCCAGCTTTCTTT. Translation: CASSLVWSPAFF.

This clone has ten or more counts. J is TRBJ2-3 and V is TRBV27; 11 bases are a match to TRBD2. V lost 4 bases, J lost 10 bases, and 10 bases stayed unmatched. Germline values: CDR1 MNHEY, CDR2 SMNVEV (reference sequence). The CDR3 totals 15 residues. The CDR3 DNA sequence: TGTGCCAGCAGTTCGGGACCCCCGGGACTAGCGGCGCAGTATTTT. This sequence encodes CASSSGPPGLAAQYF.

This clone was observed many times. The genes are TRBV6-6 and TRBJ2-2, with D possibly being TRBD2 (6 bases). From germline, CDR1 is MNHNY and CDR2 SVGAGI (reference sequence). V lost 0 bases, J lost 6 bases, and 11 bases lay in between. This CDR3 spans 15 amino acids. CDR3 sequence reads: CASSYSPGGSGELFF. DNA for the CDR3: TGTGCCAGCAGTTACTCCCCCGGGGGTTCCGGGGAGCTGTTTTTT.

This clone was seen a handful of times. This may arise from a read error, as a much more abundant clone is one base away. The same CDR3 arises from other DNA sequences in this sample as well. This rearrangement joins TRBV14 to TRBJ2-1, with 10 bases matching TRBD1. Looked up from germline, CDR1 is SGHDN and CDR2 is FVKESK. CDR3 size: 14 residues. The CDR3 nucleotides are TGTGCCAGCAGGGGGACAGGGGAAGGGTATGAGCAGTTCTTT. This sequence encodes CASRGTGEGYEQFF.

With respect to this clone: Since a much larger clone is just one base distant, this may be a read error. Different DNA sequences within this sample yield the same CDR3. CDR3 DNA sequence: TGTGCGAGCAGCTCAAACCCGACAGGGGGCCGGGAGACCCAGTACTTC. Encoded protein: CASSSNPTGGRETQYF. This chain links TRBV7-3 with TRBJ2-5, with TRBD1 identical over 10 bases. This CDR3 has 16 amino acids. Germline V gives CDR1 SGHTA, CDR2 FQGTGA.

This clone was observed many times. The chain recombines TRBV10-1 with TRBJ2-7, with 8 bases identical to TRBD2. J was trimmed by 2 bases and V by 1 base; bases with no gene match: 7. The germline gives CDR1 WNHNN, CDR2 SYGVQD (reference sequence). The CDR3 runs 16 residues. This CDR3 reads CASSELGSGIPYEQYF. DNA for the CDR3: TGCGCCAGCAGTGAGTTAGGTAGCGGGATACCCTACGAGCAGTACTTC.

Many counts were recorded for this clone. V gene TRBV6-8 combines with J gene TRBJ2-3, with TRBD1 matching over 8 bases. The germline V gene encodes CDR1 MNHGY and CDR2 SAAAGT. The CDR3 runs to 16 residues. J was trimmed by 0 bases and V by 2 bases; bases with no gene match: 4. CDR3: CASSYRRTGSTDTQYF. Written as DNA, the CDR3 is TGTGCCAGCAGTTACCGTCGGACAGGGAGCACAGATACGCAGTATTTT.

This clone was found many times. This chain uses TRBV4-1 with TRBJ2-3, with 7 bases lining up with TRBD2. After removal of 0 bases from V and 3 bases from J, the junction contained 6 bases not matched to a gene. CDR3 length equals 16 residues. CDR1 and CDR2 from the germline V gene are MGHRA and YSYEKL. The CDR3 is CASSQELGGGTDTQYF. DNA of the CDR3: TGCGCCAGCAGCCAAGAGCTTGGGGGGGGGACAGATACGCAGTATTTT.

In its sample, this clone was seen many times. The V and J genes are TRBV6-2 or TRBV6-3 and TRBJ2-1, with 12 bases that match TRBD2. Trimming cost V 2 bases and J 5 bases; bases outside gene matches: 7. There are 17 residues in the CDR3. CDR1 and CDR2 from the germline V gene are MNHEY and SVGEGT. DNA of the CDR3: TGTGCCAGCAGTTACGGGTCTAGCGGGAGGGGGAACAATGAGCAGTTCTTC. It yields the protein CASSYGSSGRGNNEQFF.

This clone was seen repeatedly, ten times or more. The chain combines TRBV7-2 with TRBJ2-1; TRBD2 matches 8 bases. V shed 4 bases and J 0 bases; nucleotides not matched to a gene: 11. CDR1 SGHTA and CDR2 FQGNSA come from the germline V gene. The CDR3 length is 18 residues. CDR3 nucleotide sequence: TGTGCCAGCAGCTCTAACGGGCGGGAGGCCAGCTCCTACAATGAGCAGTTCTTC. It encodes CASSSNGREASSYNEQFF.

This clone showed up many times. The chain joins TRBV27 to TRBJ2-1; D not certain. Germline CDR1 and CDR2: MNHEY and SMNVEV (reference sequence). This CDR3 region has 14 residues. Trimming removed 1 base from V and 0 bases from J, with 4 bases in between. The CDR3 is CASSLFPSYNEQFF. The CDR3 DNA follows: TGTGCCAGCAGTTTATTCCCCTCCTACAATGAGCAGTTCTTC.

This clone was seen at least ten times. This sequence joins TRBV5-5 and TRBJ1-3; no clear D. The V gene's germline CDR1 is SGHKS and CDR2 YYEKEE (reference sequence). V shed 3 bases and J shed 4 bases, with 5 bases lying between them. The length of the CDR3 is 12 residues. CDR3 loop: CASSSPGNTIYF. The CDR3 nucleotides are TGTGCCAGCAGCTCCCCAGGAAACACCATATATTTT.

This clone was counted many times. CDR3 sequence: CASSGTGEGYSPLHF. CDR3 bases: TGTGCCAGCAGTGGGACAGGGGAGGGTTATTCACCCCTCCACTTT. The rearrangement uses TRBV6-1 and TRBJ1-6; 9 bases map to TRBD1. CDR1 and CDR2 (germline): MNHNS, SASEGT. CDR3 size: 15 residues. V was pared by 4 bases and J by 8 bases, with 6 bases of the junction left unmatched.

This clone was observed many times. This chain links TRBV5-1 with TRBJ1-3; D is undetermined. The CDR3 is 15 residues long. V was pared by 0 bases and J by 4 bases, with 11 bases between. CDR1 and CDR2 (germline): SGHRS, YFSETQ. The CDR3 sequence: CASSLGLGDGNTIYF. Here the CDR3 DNA reads TGCGCCAGCAGCTTGGGCCTGGGAGACGGAAACACCATATATTTT.

This clone was recorded at least ten times. One base away lies a much larger clone, so this may be a sequencing read error. CDR3 sequence reads: CVHYEAPHGYTF. The CDR3 coding sequence is TGTGTTCATTACGAAGCGCCCCATGGCTACACCTTC. The rearrangement uses TRBV6-1 and TRBJ1-2; D gene ambiguous. Germline CDR1 is MNHNS and CDR2 is SASEGT. The CDR3 runs to 12 residues.

This clone was recorded many times. This chain links TRBV27 with TRBJ2-7, with TRBD2 as a possible D gene (6 bases). Trimming cost V 4 bases and J 6 bases, with 19 bases left between them. CDR3 length: 15 residues. The V gene's germline CDR1 is MNHEY and CDR2 SMNVEV (reference sequence). CDR3 loop: CASSSRLAGNGEQYF. The DNA for the CDR3 is TGTGCCAGCAGTTCGAGGTTGGCGGGAAACGGCGAGCAGTACTTC.

This clone was seen ten or more times. The chain combines TRBV11-2 with TRBJ2-7; 9 positions match TRBD2. This CDR3 comprises 14 residues. The V segment lost 8 bases and the J segment 1 base; nucleotides outside the gene matches: 6. Germline lookup yields CDR1 SGHAT and CDR2 FQNNGV. CDR3 bases: TGTGCCAGCGGTCGAGCGGGAGGTTCCTACGAGCAGTACTTC. Its translation is CASGRAGGSYEQYF. Full variable domain (remainder filled in from reference TRBV11-2 and TRBJ2-7): EAGVAQSPRYKIIEKRQSVAFWCNPISGHATLYWYQQILGQGPKLLIQFQNNGVVDDSQLPKDRFSAERLKGVDSTLKIQPAKLEDSAVYLCASGRAGGSYEQYFGPGTRLTVT.

This clone was found many times. This chain connects TRBV20-1 to TRBJ2-2, with D perhaps being TRBD1 or TRBD2 (5 bases each). CDR3 length equals 13 residues. CDR1 and CDR2 from the germline V gene are DFQATT and SNEGSKA (reference sequence). Trimming removed 5 bases from V and 7 bases from J, with 14 bases in between. The CDR3 sequence: CSAPGSGGGELFF. As DNA, the CDR3 is TGCAGTGCTCCCGGGTCTGGGGGCGGGGAGCTGTTTTTT.

Concerning this clone: The missing conserved phenylalanine or tryptophan at the end of this CDR3 makes a read error likely. The CDR3 bases are TGTGCCAGCAGTCCACAAGGGACTTCAGGGGAGCTGTTTTCT. Translated: CASSPQGTSGELFS. The chain combines TRBV9 with TRBJ2-2; D is perhaps TRBD2 (6 bases). CDR1 is SGDLS, CDR2 YYNGEE, per germline. The CDR3 length is 14 residues. Trimming pared 5 bases from V and 8 bases from J, leaving 16 bases between.

In regard to this clone: With a much larger clone just one base away, this may be a read error. The rearrangement uses TRBV4-2 and TRBJ2-4; 11 bases are shared with TRBD1. The CDR3 extends over 19 amino acids. After removal of 4 bases from V and 8 bases from J, the junction contained 19 bases not matched to a gene. Germline CDR1 is LGHNA and CDR2 is YNFKEQ. The CDR3 bases are TGTGCCAGCAGCCCTGGCCCAGTCCTTTACGGGACAGGGGGGCACATTCAGTACTTC. Amino acid sequence: CASSPGPVLYGTGGHIQYF.

This clone was counted at least ten times. The chain joins TRBV2 to TRBJ2-7; D uncertain. V was shortened by 0 bases and J by 4 bases, with 1 base between the two germline ends. Germline V lookup: CDR1 SNHLY, CDR2 FYNNEI. This CDR3 spans 11 amino acids. CDR3 amino acids: CASSEAYEQYF. The DNA of the CDR3 is TGTGCCAGCAGTGAAGCTTACGAGCAGTACTTC.